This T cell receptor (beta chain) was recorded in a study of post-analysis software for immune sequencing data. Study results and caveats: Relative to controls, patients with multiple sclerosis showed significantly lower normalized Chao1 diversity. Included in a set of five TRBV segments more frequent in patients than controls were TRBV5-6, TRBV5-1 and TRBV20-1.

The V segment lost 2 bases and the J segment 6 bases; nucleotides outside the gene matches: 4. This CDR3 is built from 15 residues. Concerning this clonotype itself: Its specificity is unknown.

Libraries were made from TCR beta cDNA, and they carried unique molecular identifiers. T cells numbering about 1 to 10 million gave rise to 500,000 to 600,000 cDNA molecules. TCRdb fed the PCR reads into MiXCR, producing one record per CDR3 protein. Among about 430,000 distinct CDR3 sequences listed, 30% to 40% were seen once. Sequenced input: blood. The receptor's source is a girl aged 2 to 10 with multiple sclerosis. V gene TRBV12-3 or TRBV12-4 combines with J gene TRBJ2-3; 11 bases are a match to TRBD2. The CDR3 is CASSLQTSGTDTQYF. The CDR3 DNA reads TGTGCCAGCAGTTTACAGACTAGCGGGACGGATACGCAGTATTTT.